The 24 T cell receptor beta chains below come from one sample, sequenced in a study of blood T cell repertoires in COVID-19. Sequencing used immunoSEQ multiplex PCR; TCRdb keeps in-frame clones, though not all of them. The sample records 450,000 to 500,000 clones, 70% to 90% being singletons. The sample was peripheral blood. The receptors originated from a human donor in a cohort sampled during active COVID-19.

This clone was seen just once. The rearrangement links TRBV19 to TRBJ1-4; 9 nucleotides match TRBD1. This CDR3 contains 13 residues. Germline CDR1 and CDR2: LNHDA and SQIVND (reference sequence). With 8 bases clipped from V and 6 bases from J, the junction kept 4 bases outside the gene matches. The CDR3 sequence: CASRGQGHEKLFF. CDR3 DNA sequence: TGTGCCAGTCGAGGACAGGGGCATGAAAAACTGTTTTTT.

The chain employs TRBV2 and TRBJ1-5; possible D gene TRBD1, 5 bases. Germline assignment: CDR1 SNHLY and CDR2 FYNNEI. The CDR3 extends over 14 amino acids. V lost 2 bases and J lost 3, with 8 bases in between. CDR3 in amino acids: CASSELTVNQPQHF. In DNA form, the CDR3 reads TGTGCCAGCAGTGAATTGACAGTCAATCAGCCCCAGCATTTT.

This chain uses TRBV4-2 with TRBJ2-3; the match to TRBD2 covers 12 bases. Trimming removed 5 bases from V and 2 bases from J; junction bases left unmatched: 5. In germline, CDR1 is LGHNA, CDR2 YNFKEQ. The CDR3 consists of 16 residues. The CDR3 DNA is TGTGCCAGCAGCGCGAGACTAGCGGGAGCCACAGATACGCAGTATTTT. Its protein product is CASSARLAGATDTQYF.

The rearrangement joins TRBV10-1 to TRBJ1-1, with 11 positions matching TRBD1. This CDR3 has 14 amino acids. Trimming removed 7 bases from V and 3 bases from J; junction bases left unmatched: 4. Germline V CDR1 and CDR2: WNHNN, SYGVQD (reference sequence). In DNA, the CDR3 is TGCGCCAGCACCCGGGACAGGGGGGACACTGAAGCTTTCTTT. It specifies CASTRDRGDTEAFF.

The gene calls are TRBV2 and TRBJ1-5, with D hard to call. The CDR3 has 13 residues. Germline values: CDR1 SNHLY, CDR2 FYNNEI. V dropped 6 bases and J dropped 6 bases, with 12 bases sitting between them. CDR3 amino acids: CASSSVVGQPQHF. Here the CDR3 DNA reads TGTGCCAGCAGCAGTGTCGTTGGTCAGCCCCAGCATTTT. Full variable domain (remainder filled in from reference TRBV2 and TRBJ1-5): EPEVTQTPSHQVTQMGQEVILRCVPISNHLYFYWYRQILGQKVEFLVSFYNNEISEKSEIFDDQFSVERPDGSNFTLKIRSTKLEDSAMYFCASSSVVGQPQHFGDGTRLSIL.

The genes are TRBV5-4 and TRBJ2-7; D possibly corresponds to TRBD1 (6 bases). This CDR3 is 13 amino acids long. Trimming left V 1 base short and J 4 bases short, with 9 bases between. The germline V gene encodes CDR1 SGHNT and CDR2 YYREEE (reference sequence). CDR3 in DNA: TGTGCCAGCAGCTTGTTGGACAGTTACGAGCAGTACTTC. Amino acid sequence: CASSLLDSYEQYF. The full variable domain, completed using reference TRBV5-4 and TRBJ2-7, is ETGVTQSPTHLIKTRGQQVTLRCSSQSGHNTVSWYQQALGQGPQFIFQYYREEENGRGNFPPRFSGLQFPNYSSELNVNALELDDSALYLCASSLLDSYEQYFGPGTRLTVT.

This chain connects TRBV5-4 to TRBJ2-3; possibly TRBD2 for D (6 bases). CDR1 and CDR2 from the germline V gene are SGHNT and YYREEE (reference sequence). Trimming removed 0 bases at V and 4 bases at J, with 12 bases between. The CDR3 runs to 15 residues. DNA of the CDR3: TGTGCCAGCAGCTTGGGCGGGGCCGCGGCAGATACGCAGTATTTT. Translated, it gives CASSLGGAAADTQYF.

The V and J genes are TRBV6-5 and TRBJ2-7; no clear D gene. Germline lookup yields CDR1 MNHEY and CDR2 SVGAGI. The CDR3 totals 11 residues. Trimming took 6 bases from V and 2 from J, leaving 5 bases between them. The chain's CDR3 is CASRTTYEQYF. Here the CDR3 DNA reads TGTGCCAGCAGAACAACCTACGAGCAGTACTTC.

This chain links TRBV28 with TRBJ2-2, with TRBD2 as a possible D gene (6 bases). CDR3 length equals 15 residues. The V end was cut by 6 bases, the J end by 4 bases, with 15 bases between. Germline CDR1 MDHEN, CDR2 SYDVKM. CDR3 nucleotide sequence: TGTGCCAGCAGCCTCATGCAGGGAGGCACCGGGGAGCTGTTTTTT. As protein: CASSLMQGGTGELFF.

This clone was counted between two and nine times. V gene TRBV3-1 (or the pseudogene TRBV3-2) combines with J gene TRBJ1-2; 9 positions agree with TRBD1. This CDR3 has 15 amino acids. The J segment lost 8 bases and the V segment lost 1 base, leaving 8 bases of the junction unmatched. Germline CDR1 LGHDT, CDR2 YNNKEL (reference sequence). CDR3: CASSQGSDRGRGYTF. CDR3 nucleotide sequence: TGTGCCAGCAGCCAAGGCTCGGACAGGGGAAGAGGCTACACCTTC.

This chain joins TRBV4-2 and TRBJ2-3; unclear D gene. The CDR3 spans 15 residues. Germline V lookup: CDR1 LGHNA, CDR2 YNFKEQ. The V gene lost 4 bases and the J gene lost 0 bases, with 11 bases spanning the gap. The CDR3: CASSRSAASTDTQYF. DNA of the CDR3: TGTGCCAGCAGCCGCTCCGCGGCTAGCACAGATACGCAGTATTTT.

This chain links TRBV19 with TRBJ1-5, with D tentatively TRBD1 (6 bases). This CDR3 is 16 amino acids long. Per germline, CDR1 LNHDA and CDR2 SQIVND (reference sequence). Between the trimmed V and J ends, which lost 7 bases and 0 bases, there was a span of 16 bases. The CDR3, as DNA: TGTGCCAGTACTAGTACAGGGACCTATAGCAATCAGCCCCAGCATTTT. Amino acid sequence: CASTSTGTYSNQPQHF.

The DNA for the CDR3 is TGCGCCAGCAGCCAAGAGCCCCAGGGTGAGGGCTACACCTTC. This translates into CASSQEPQGEGYTF. The chain joins TRBV4-3 to TRBJ1-2; D is possibly TRBD1 (5 bases). The CDR3 covers 14 residues. V lost 0 bases and J lost 8, with 13 bases in between. CDR1 is LGHNA and CDR2 is YSLEER in the germline V gene.

The chain uses TRBV28 and TRBJ1-2; 9 bases are shared with TRBD1. V lost 5 bases, J lost 4 bases, and 5 bases stayed unmatched. This CDR3 is 14 amino acids long. The V gene's germline CDR1 is MDHEN and CDR2 SYDVKM. The CDR3 nucleotides are TGTGCCAGCAGTGTACAGGGGGCCCGCTATGGCTACACCTTC. Encoded protein: CASSVQGARYGYTF.

J is TRBJ2-4 and V is TRBV3-1 (or the pseudogene TRBV3-2); possible D gene TRBD2, 6 bases. Germline lookup yields CDR1 LGHDT and CDR2 YNNKEL (reference sequence). Trimming took off 8 bases at V and 1 base at J, with 9 bases between the two ends. The CDR3 extends over 13 amino acids. This chain's CDR3 is CASCGAAKNIQYF. CDR3 bases: TGTGCCAGCTGCGGGGCGGCCAAAAACATTCAGTACTTC.

CDR3 protein: CASRSRTGGVYTEAFF. CDR3 coding DNA: TGTGCCAGTAGATCCCGGACAGGGGGAGTTTACACTGAAGCTTTCTTT. This chain links TRBV19 with TRBJ1-1; 10 bases map to TRBD1. This CDR3 has 16 amino acids. V dropped 6 bases and J dropped 3; count of bases not matched to a gene: 10. Germline V gives CDR1 LNHDA, CDR2 SQIVND (reference sequence).

The V and J genes are TRBV6-2 or TRBV6-3 and TRBJ2-4; TRBD2 matches 7 bases. The CDR3 is 16 amino acids. The V and J ends lost 5 bases and 4 bases, in that order; junction bases with no gene match: 11. The germline CDR1 and CDR2 sequences are MNHEY and SVGEGT. For the CDR3, the DNA is TGTGCCAGCAGTCCCTCTTGGGGTAGCGGGAAAAACATTCAGTACTTC. This encodes CASSPSWGSGKNIQYF.

This chain connects TRBV30 to TRBJ1-4; 8 bases are shared with TRBD1. The V and J ends lost 0 bases and 8 bases, in that order; junction bases with no gene match: 8. The CDR3 is 15 residues long. Germline V gives CDR1 GTSNPN, CDR2 SVGIG (reference sequence). In nucleotides, the CDR3 is TGTGCCTGGAGTGTAGGGCAGGGGGCAGGGGAAAAACTGTTTTTT. As protein: CAWSVGQGAGEKLFF.

This rearrangement joins TRBV7-2 to TRBJ2-7; 13 bases agree with TRBD2. Trimming removed 5 bases from V and 4 bases from J; junction bases left unmatched: 5. This CDR3 region has 15 residues. Looked up from germline, CDR1 is SGHTA and CDR2 is FQGNSA. As DNA, the CDR3 is TGTGCCAGCAGCACCGGACTAGCGGGAGTGTACGAGCAGTACTTC. Translation: CASSTGLAGVYEQYF.

This chain connects TRBV19 to TRBJ1-2; 7 bases match TRBD1. Looked up from germline, CDR1 is LNHDA and CDR2 is SQIVND (reference sequence). V lost 7 bases and J lost 5; bases outside the gene matches: 10. This CDR3 contains 14 residues. The CDR3 here is CASKTGQDIYGYTF. Here the CDR3 DNA reads TGTGCCAGTAAAACCGGACAGGACATTTATGGCTACACCTTC.

The rearrangement links TRBV18 to TRBJ1-1; D call uncertain. The CDR3 length is 13 residues. V gave up 2 bases and J gave up 3 bases, with 7 bases separating them. Germline-derived CDR1 and CDR2 are KGHSH and LQKENI. The CDR3 loop is CASSPGVDTEAFF. The DNA of the CDR3 is TGTGCCAGCTCACCAGGAGTGGACACTGAAGCTTTCTTT.

This chain joins TRBV7-2 and TRBJ2-5, with TRBD2 identical over 12 bases. The CDR3 totals 15 residues. Germline-derived CDR1 and CDR2 are SGHTA and FQGNSA. J gave up 5 bases and V 7 bases, and 8 bases lay outside the gene matches. This CDR3 is CASTKTSGSGETQYF. The CDR3 nucleotides are TGTGCCAGCACCAAGACTAGCGGGAGTGGGGAGACCCAGTACTTC. Looking up the rest from reference TRBV7-2 and TRBJ2-5 gives the full variable domain: GAGVSQSPSNKVTEKGKDVELRCDPISGHTALYWYRQSLGQGLEFLIYFQGNSAPDKSGLPSDRFSAERTGGSVSTLTIQRTQQEDSAVYLCASTKTSGSGETQYFGPGTRLLVL.

A word on this clone: Other DNA sequences of this sample code for an identical CDR3. This chain joins TRBV3-1 (or the pseudogene TRBV3-2) and TRBJ2-7, with TRBD1 identical over 9 bases. Germline V gene lookup returns CDR1 LGHDT and CDR2 YNNKEL (reference sequence). The CDR3 is 14 residues long. The trim removed 3 bases at V and 4 bases at J, leaving 4 bases unmatched. CDR3: CASSQVQGAYEQYF. DNA of the CDR3: TGTGCCAGCAGCCAGGTACAGGGGGCTTACGAGCAGTACTTC.

This rearrangement joins TRBV28 to TRBJ1-6; D gene uncertain. V shed 6 bases and J shed 4 bases, with 4 bases lying between them. This CDR3 comprises 12 residues. CDR1 is MDHEN, CDR2 SYDVKM, per germline. The DNA for the CDR3 is TGTGCCAGCAGACAGTATAATTCACCCCTCCACTTT. Encoded protein: CASRQYNSPLHF.